What follows are 25 T cell receptor beta chains derived from one specimen sequenced in a study of CD8 T cells in Susac syndrome. RNA, at about 0.45 to 1 ug, was reverse transcribed with random hexamers. TCRdb called the immunoSEQ multiplex PCR reads again in MiXCR, with one record for every CDR3 protein. The data show hundreds of thousands of distinct CDR3 sequences, with over 90% seen just once and around 0.076% held by the top ten. Sequenced sample: CD4+ T cells from PBMCs. Source of these receptors: a human donor with multiple sclerosis.

The CDR3 DNA follows: TGTGCCAGCAGTTACCCCCCCATCTCCTACGAGCAGTACTTC. Protein: CASSYPPISYEQYF. This chain connects TRBV6-2 or TRBV6-3 to TRBJ2-7; D not certain. CDR1 is MNHEY, CDR2 SVGEGT, per germline. V was shortened by 2 bases and J by 0 bases, with 8 bases between the two germline ends. The CDR3 covers 14 residues.

The chain uses TRBV25-1 and TRBJ2-5; maybe TRBD1 (6 bases). Trimming took off 5 bases at V and 5 bases at J, with 18 bases between the two ends. Germline V gene data show CDR1 as MGHDK and CDR2 as SYGVNS. The CDR3 spans 15 residues. CDR3: CASSKPTGGWETQYF. The CDR3 nucleotides are TGTGCCAGCAGTAAGCCGACAGGCGGGTGGGAGACCCAGTACTTC. Together with reference TRBV25-1 and TRBJ2-5, the CDR3 gives the full variable domain: EADIYQTPRYLVIGTGKKITLECSQTMGHDKMYWYQQDPGMELHLIHYSYGVNSTEKGDLSSESTVSRIRTEHFPLTLESARPSHTSQYLCASSKPTGGWETQYFGPGTRLLVL.

The chain combines TRBV3-1 with TRBJ2-1, with 8 bases lining up with TRBD2. There are 13 residues in the CDR3. V dropped 5 bases and J dropped 6; count of bases not matched to a gene: 3. In germline, CDR1 is LGHDT, CDR2 YNNKEL (reference sequence). CDR3 amino acids: CASSSGTSNEQFF. Written as DNA, the CDR3 is TGTGCCAGCAGCTCCGGGACTAGCAATGAGCAGTTCTTC.

The chain couples TRBV12-3 or TRBV12-4 to TRBJ1-2; a weak D match, TRBD1 (5 bases). The CDR3 contains 15 residues. Trimming removed 5 bases from V and 7 bases from J, with 20 bases in between. The CDR3: CASSILRDVSGGYTF. As DNA, the CDR3 is TGTGCCAGCAGTATATTAAGGGACGTCAGCGGTGGCTACACCTTC.

The J gene is TRBJ2-6, the V gene TRBV9; D is unclear. CDR3 size: 15 residues. The V end lost 0 bases, the J end lost 4 bases, and 8 bases lay between the germline ends. Germline CDR1 and CDR2: SGDLS and YYNGEE. CDR3 in DNA: TGTGCCAGCAGCGTAGAAGTGAAGGGGGCCAACGTCCTGACTTTC. Protein: CASSVEVKGANVLTF.

This clonotype was picked up one time. The chain has TRBV3-1 and TRBJ1-6; D is unclear. The CDR3 has 14 amino acids. Germline loops: CDR1 LGHDT, CDR2 YNNKEL (reference sequence). Deletions cut 0 bases from V and 13 bases from J, with 13 bases between. CDR3 DNA sequence: TGTGCCAGCAGCCAAGATGGCCGGGAACTTCCCCTCCACTTT. Translating gives CASSQDGRELPLHF.

The CDR3 DNA reads TGTGCCAGCAGCGTCTCTGATAACACCGGGGAGCTGTTTTTT. It encodes CASSVSDNTGELFF. The rearrangement uses TRBV9 and TRBJ2-2; unclear D gene. The CDR3 is made up of 14 amino acids. Germline CDR1 reads SGDLS; CDR2 reads YYNGEE. V was trimmed by 2 bases and J by 2 bases, leaving 7 bases between them.

The CDR3 coding sequence is TGCAGCGTTGATCCCCGACAGAGCCTCTATGGCTACACCTTC. Translating gives CSVDPRQSLYGYTF. The genes are TRBV29-1 and TRBJ1-2; D is perhaps TRBD1 (5 bases). CDR1 SQVTM and CDR2 ANQGSEA come from the germline V gene. The length of the CDR3 is 14 residues. The ends were cut back, 3 bases at V and 4 bases at J, with 15 bases in the middle.

The CDR3 DNA follows: TGTGCCAGCAGCTTGGGGACAGAGACTGGGGAGCTGTTTTTT. This gives the protein CASSLGTETGELFF. V is TRBV7-8 and J is TRBJ2-2, with TRBD1 matching 7 bases. This CDR3 spans 14 amino acids. After removal of 3 bases from V and 8 bases from J, the junction contained 6 bases not matched to a gene. Germline V gene sequence: CDR1 SGHVS, CDR2 FQNEAQ.

CDR3 in DNA: TGTGCCAGCAGTTTCGGCGGGGGGGCCTATGAGCAGTTCTTC. It yields the protein CASSFGGGAYEQFF. This chain uses TRBV12-3 or TRBV12-4 with TRBJ2-1, with 9 bases aligning to TRBD2. The trim removed 3 bases at V and 8 bases at J, leaving 5 bases unmatched. CDR3 length: 14 residues.

The chain combines TRBV5-6 with TRBJ1-2, with unresolved D. The germline V gene has CDR1 SGHDT and CDR2 YYEEEE. V gave up 4 bases and J gave up 8 bases, with 15 bases separating them. The CDR3 has 13 amino acids. The CDR3 bases are TGTGCCAGCAGCCCCCGGATCGGATGGGGCTACACCTTC. Amino acid sequence: CASSPRIGWGYTF.

This chain uses TRBV7-9 with TRBJ2-7, with D perhaps given as TRBD1 or TRBD2 (5 bases each). The CDR3 length is 15 residues. Deletions cut 5 bases from V and 5 bases from J, with 19 bases between. CDR1 and CDR2 (germline): SEHNR, FQNEAQ (reference sequence). CDR3 nucleotide sequence: TGTGCCAGCAGCGGGGAGAGGGGACCTCTGGACGAGCAGTACGTC. Encoded protein: CASSGERGPLDEQYV.

J is TRBJ2-4 and V is TRBV7-9; 7 bases fit TRBD1. CDR1 and CDR2 (germline): SEHNR, FQNEAQ (reference sequence). The CDR3 extends over 13 amino acids. Trimming took 5 bases from V and 8 from J; bases not matched to a gene: 6. CDR3 sequence: CASSQDRRDIQYF. The CDR3 DNA follows: TGTGCCAGCAGCCAGGACAGGCGGGACATTCAGTACTTC.

The sample holds one count of this clonotype. This chain connects TRBV29-1 to TRBJ2-1; 9 bases are shared with TRBD1. V shed 7 bases, J shed 2 bases, and the junction held 6 bases outside the gene matches. CDR3 length: 14 residues. Germline CDR1 SQVTM, CDR2 ANQGSEA. The CDR3 DNA reads as TGCAGCGGCTCCGGGACAGGGACCTACAATGAGCAGTTCTTC. This encodes CSGSGTGTYNEQFF.

The rearrangement joins TRBV5-1 to TRBJ2-3, with D perhaps TRBD2 (6 bases). This CDR3 comprises 15 residues. CDR1 and CDR2 from the germline V gene are SGHRS and YFSETQ. The ends were cut back, 4 bases at V and 0 bases at J, with 12 bases in the middle. CDR3 region: CASSAGPGSTDTQYF. The CDR3 coding sequence is TGCGCCAGCAGCGCGGGGCCGGGGAGCACAGATACGCAGTATTTT.

This sequence joins TRBV29-1 and TRBJ2-3, with D unclear. V shed 2 bases and J shed 6 bases, with 9 bases lying between them. Germline values: CDR1 SQVTM, CDR2 ANQGSEA. This CDR3 contains 12 residues. The CDR3 region has the DNA TGCAGCGTTGAATCCAGAAGGGATACGCAGTATTTT. This sequence encodes CSVESRRDTQYF.

This chain links TRBV6-1 with TRBJ2-7; TRBD1 is a possible D gene (6 bases). This CDR3 has 13 residues. V was pared by 7 bases and J by 6 bases, with 16 bases between. From germline, CDR1 is MNHNS and CDR2 SASEGT. The CDR3 protein is CASNEQGNTEQYV. CDR3 nucleotides: TGTGCCAGCAACGAACAGGGAAATACCGAGCAGTACGTC.

This chain joins TRBV14 and TRBJ1-1; 7 positions agree with TRBD1. The CDR3 is 14 amino acids. Losses at the gene ends were 1 base for V and 9 bases for J; bases not matched to a gene: 8. Germline-derived CDR1 and CDR2 are SGHDN and FVKESK. The CDR3 DNA reads TGTGCCAGCAGCCAAGGTATCAGGGGGTTAAAAGCTTTCTTT. It specifies CASSQGIRGLKAFF.

This chain links TRBV3-1 with TRBJ2-5; 7 nucleotides agree with TRBD2. Germline lookup yields CDR1 LGHDT and CDR2 YNNKEL (reference sequence). CDR3 length: 16 residues. V trimming: 1 base; J trimming: 2 bases; junction bases outside the gene matches: 7. DNA for the CDR3: TGTGCCAGCAGCCAAGGGGAGGGGACCGTTCAAGAGACCCAGTACTTC. Translating it yields CASSQGEGTVQETQYF.

V usage is TRBV18 and J usage is TRBJ2-3, with no clear D. V lost 3 bases and J 4 bases, leaving 11 bases between the germline ends. There are 14 residues in the CDR3. Germline V gene lookup returns CDR1 KGHSH and CDR2 LQKENI. CDR3: CASSPTVPADTQYF. CDR3 in DNA: TGTGCCAGCTCACCCACAGTTCCGGCAGATACGCAGTATTTT.

This clonotype was seen once. This chain links TRBV4-2 with TRBJ1-4; 7 bases are a match to TRBD1. The germline gives CDR1 LGHNA, CDR2 YNFKEQ. This CDR3 is built from 15 residues. J was trimmed by 4 bases and V by 1 base; bases with no gene match: 3. Here the CDR3 DNA reads TGTGCCAGCAGCCAAGGGGACAGCAGTAATGAAAAACTGTTTTTT. Protein sequence: CASSQGDSSNEKLFF.

This chain links TRBV20-1 with TRBJ1-2; D uncertain. The V and J ends lost 5 bases and 3 bases respectively, with 16 bases between them. The CDR3 length is 14 residues. Germline V gene data show CDR1 as DFQATT and CDR2 as SNEGSKA (reference sequence). As DNA, the CDR3 is TGCAGTGCTTGCCCGAGGGCCTGTTACTATGGCTACACCTTC. It codes for CSACPRACYYGYTF.

The CDR3 DNA sequence: TGTGCCAGCAGCCGCCTCGGAGGCTACACCTTC. Protein product: CASSRLGGYTF. V is TRBV3-1 and J is TRBJ1-2; D unclear. The CDR3 totals 11 residues. The germline V and J ends were trimmed by 4 bases and 8 bases, with 8 bases remaining between them. CDR1 and CDR2 (germline): LGHDT, YNNKEL (reference sequence).

This clonotype is a singleton in its sample. The chain uses TRBV27 and TRBJ2-3; D may be TRBD1 (5 bases). V shed 3 bases and J shed 2 bases, with 12 bases lying between them. Per the germline V gene, CDR1 is MNHEY and CDR2 is SMNVEV (reference sequence). CDR3 length: 15 residues. The CDR3 sequence is CASSFDSAYTDTQYF. The CDR3 nucleotides read TGTGCCAGCAGTTTCGACAGCGCTTACACAGATACGCAGTATTTT.

CDR3 residues: CASSQEDSRLEAQYF. The CDR3 coding sequence is TGCGCCAGCAGCCAAGAAGACAGCCGACTGGAAGCGCAGTATTTT. The V gene is TRBV4-1, the J gene TRBJ2-3; D might be TRBD1 (5 bases). Trimming left V 0 bases short and J 10 bases short, with 17 bases between. Germline CDR1 and CDR2: MGHRA and YSYEKL. This CDR3 spans 15 amino acids.